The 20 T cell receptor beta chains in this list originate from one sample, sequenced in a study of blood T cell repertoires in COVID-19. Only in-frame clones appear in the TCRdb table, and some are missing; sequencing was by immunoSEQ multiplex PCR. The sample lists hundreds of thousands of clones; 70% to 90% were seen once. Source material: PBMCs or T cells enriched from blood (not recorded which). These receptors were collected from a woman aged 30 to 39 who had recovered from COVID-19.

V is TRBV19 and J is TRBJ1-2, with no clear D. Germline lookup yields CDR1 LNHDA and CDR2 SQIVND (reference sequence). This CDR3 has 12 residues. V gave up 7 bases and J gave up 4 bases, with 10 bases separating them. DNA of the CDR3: TGTGCCAGTACCTCAGGAGGCTATGGCTACACCTTC. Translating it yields CASTSGGYGYTF. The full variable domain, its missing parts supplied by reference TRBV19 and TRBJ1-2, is DGGITQSPKYLFRKEGQNVTLSCEQNLNHDAMYWYRQDPGQGLRLIYYSQIVNDFQKGDIAEGYSVSREKKESFPLTVTSAQKNPTAFYLCASTSGGYGYTFGSGTRLTVV.

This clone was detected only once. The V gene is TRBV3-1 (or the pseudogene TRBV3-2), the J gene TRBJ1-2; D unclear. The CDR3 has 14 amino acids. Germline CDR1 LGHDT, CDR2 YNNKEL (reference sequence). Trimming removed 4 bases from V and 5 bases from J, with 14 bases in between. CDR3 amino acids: CASSPTGEAYGYTF. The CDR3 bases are TGTGCCAGCAGCCCTACGGGAGAGGCATATGGCTACACCTTC.

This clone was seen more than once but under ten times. This CDR3 is CAAGVAGGLGETQYF. The CDR3 nucleotides read TGTGCCGCCGGGGTAGCGGGAGGTCTGGGGGAGACCCAGTACTTC. The rearrangement uses TRBV2 and TRBJ2-5; 10 bases line up with TRBD2. V lost 11 bases, J lost 5 bases, and 14 bases stayed unmatched. The V gene's germline CDR1 is SNHLY and CDR2 FYNNEI. This CDR3 has 15 residues.

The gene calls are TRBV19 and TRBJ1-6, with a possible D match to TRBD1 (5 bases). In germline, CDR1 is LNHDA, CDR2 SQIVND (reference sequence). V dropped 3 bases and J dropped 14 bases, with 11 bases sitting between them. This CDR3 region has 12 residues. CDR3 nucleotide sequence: TGTGCCAGTAGTATTGGCGGGACTTCCCTCCACTTT. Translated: CASSIGGTSLHF.

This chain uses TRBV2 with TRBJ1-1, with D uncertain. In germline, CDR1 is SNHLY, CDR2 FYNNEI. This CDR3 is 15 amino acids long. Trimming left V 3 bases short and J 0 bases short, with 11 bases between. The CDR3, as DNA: TGTGCCAGCAGTGATCCGGCGGGATTGAACACTGAAGCTTTCTTT. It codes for CASSDPAGLNTEAFF.

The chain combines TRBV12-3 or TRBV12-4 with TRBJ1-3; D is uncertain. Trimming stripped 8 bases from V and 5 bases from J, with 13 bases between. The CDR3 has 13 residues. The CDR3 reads CASGRTARNTIYF. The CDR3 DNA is TGTGCCAGCGGTCGAACTGCTCGAAACACCATATATTTT.

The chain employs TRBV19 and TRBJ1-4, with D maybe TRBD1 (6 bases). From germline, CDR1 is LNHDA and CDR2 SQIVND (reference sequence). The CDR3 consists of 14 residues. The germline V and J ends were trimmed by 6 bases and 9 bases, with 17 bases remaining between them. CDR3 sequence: CASREPLGGQKLFF. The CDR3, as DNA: TGTGCCAGTAGGGAACCCTTGGGGGGGCAAAAACTGTTTTTT.

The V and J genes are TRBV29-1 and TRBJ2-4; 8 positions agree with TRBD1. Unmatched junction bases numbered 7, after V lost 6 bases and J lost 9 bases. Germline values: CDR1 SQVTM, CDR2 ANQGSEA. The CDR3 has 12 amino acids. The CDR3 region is CSVQGESGIQYF. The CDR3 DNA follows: TGCAGCGTACAGGGGGAGTCAGGCATTCAGTACTTC. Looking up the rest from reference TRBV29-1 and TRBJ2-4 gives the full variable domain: SAVISQKPSRDICQRGTSLTIQCQVDSQVTMMFWYRQQPGQSLTLIATANQGSEATYESGFVIDKFPISRPNLTFSTLTVSNMSPEDSSIYLCSVQGESGIQYFGAGTRLSVL.

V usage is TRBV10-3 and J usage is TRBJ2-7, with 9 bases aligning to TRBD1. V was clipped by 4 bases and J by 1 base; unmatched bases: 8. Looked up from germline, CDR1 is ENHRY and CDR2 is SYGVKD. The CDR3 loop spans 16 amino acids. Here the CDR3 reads CAISVLSGQGSYEQYF. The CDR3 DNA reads TGTGCCATCAGTGTTTTGTCAGGACAGGGGTCCTACGAGCAGTACTTC.

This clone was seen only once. CDR3 nucleotides: TGTGCCAGCAGCTTAGCGGGAACAGGTAGCTCCTACAATGAGCAGTTCTTC. This codes for CASSLAGTGSSYNEQFF. The rearrangement uses TRBV7-9 and TRBJ2-1; a weak D match, TRBD1 (5 bases). Germline assignment: CDR1 SEHNR and CDR2 FQNEAQ (reference sequence). The CDR3 runs 17 residues. Trimming pared 0 bases from V and 0 bases from J, leaving 12 bases between.

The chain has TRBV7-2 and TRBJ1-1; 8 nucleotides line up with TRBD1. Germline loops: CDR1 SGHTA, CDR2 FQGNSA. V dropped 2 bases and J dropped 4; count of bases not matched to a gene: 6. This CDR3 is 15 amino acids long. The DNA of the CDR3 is TGTGCCAGCAGCTTAAGCAACAGGGGGACCACTGAAGCTTTCTTT. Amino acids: CASSLSNRGTTEAFF. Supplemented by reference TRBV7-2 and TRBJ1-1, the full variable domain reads GAGVSQSPSNKVTEKGKDVELRCDPISGHTALYWYRQSLGQGLEFLIYFQGNSAPDKSGLPSDRFSAERTGGSVSTLTIQRTQQEDSAVYLCASSLSNRGTTEAFFGQGTRLTVV.

The DNA for the CDR3 is TGCGCCAGCAGTCAATCGAACGCACCCGGGACAGGGGGCGCCGACACTGAAGCTTTCTTT. As protein: CASSQSNAPGTGGADTEAFF. The genes are TRBV23-1 and TRBJ1-1; 12 bases line up with TRBD1. TRBV23-1 has ORF status, its function being uncertain. V lost 0 bases to trimming and J lost 3 bases; unmatched junction nucleotides: 14. There are 20 residues in the CDR3.

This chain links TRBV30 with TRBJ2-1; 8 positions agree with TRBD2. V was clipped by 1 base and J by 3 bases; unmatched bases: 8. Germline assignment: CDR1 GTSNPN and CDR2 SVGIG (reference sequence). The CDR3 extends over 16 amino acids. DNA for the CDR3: TGTGCCTGGAGTGCCCTTAGCGGGACTCACTACAATGAGCAGTTCTTC. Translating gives CAWSALSGTHYNEQFF.

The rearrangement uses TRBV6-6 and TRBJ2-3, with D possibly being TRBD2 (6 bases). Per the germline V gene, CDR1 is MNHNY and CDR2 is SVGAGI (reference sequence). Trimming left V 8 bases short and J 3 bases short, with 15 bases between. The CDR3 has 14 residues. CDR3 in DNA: TGTGCCAGCCAAGGGACTTGGACTACAGATACGCAGTATTTT. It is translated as CASQGTWTTDTQYF.

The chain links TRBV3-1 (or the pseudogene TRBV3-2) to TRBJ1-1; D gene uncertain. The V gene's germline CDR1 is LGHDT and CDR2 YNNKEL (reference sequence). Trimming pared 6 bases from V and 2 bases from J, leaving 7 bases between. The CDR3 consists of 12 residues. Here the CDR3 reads CASRRANTEAFF. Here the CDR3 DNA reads TGTGCCAGCAGGAGGGCTAACACTGAAGCTTTCTTT.

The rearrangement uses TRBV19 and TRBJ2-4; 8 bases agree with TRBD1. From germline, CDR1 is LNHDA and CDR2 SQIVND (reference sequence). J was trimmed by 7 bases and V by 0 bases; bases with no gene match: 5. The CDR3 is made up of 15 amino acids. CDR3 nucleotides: TGTGCCAGTAGTATAGACAGGGGGCGAGGGAACATTCAGTACTTC. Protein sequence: CASSIDRGRGNIQYF. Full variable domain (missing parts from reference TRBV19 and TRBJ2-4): DGGITQSPKYLFRKEGQNVTLSCEQNLNHDAMYWYRQDPGQGLRLIYYSQIVNDFQKGDIAEGYSVSREKKESFPLTVTSAQKNPTAFYLCASSIDRGRGNIQYFGAGTRLSVL.

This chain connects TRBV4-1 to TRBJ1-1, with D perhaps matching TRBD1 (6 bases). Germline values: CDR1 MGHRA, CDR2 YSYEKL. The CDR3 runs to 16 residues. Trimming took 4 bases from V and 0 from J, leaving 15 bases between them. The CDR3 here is CASSPDPGDMNTEAFF. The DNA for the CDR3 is TGCGCCAGCAGCCCCGATCCCGGGGACATGAACACTGAAGCTTTCTTT.

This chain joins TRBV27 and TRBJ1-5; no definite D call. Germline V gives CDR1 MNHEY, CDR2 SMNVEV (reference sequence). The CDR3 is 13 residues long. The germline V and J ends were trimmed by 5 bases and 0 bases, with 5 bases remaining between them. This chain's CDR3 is CASSRDSNQPQHF. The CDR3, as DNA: TGTGCCAGCAGTCGGGATAGCAATCAGCCCCAGCATTTT.

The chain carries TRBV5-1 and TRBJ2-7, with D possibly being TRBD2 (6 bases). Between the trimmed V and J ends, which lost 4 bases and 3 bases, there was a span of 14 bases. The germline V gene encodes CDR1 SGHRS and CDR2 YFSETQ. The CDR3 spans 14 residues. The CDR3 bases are TGCGCCAGCAGCCCCGCGGGGCCCATCTACGAGCAGTACTTC. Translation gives CASSPAGPIYEQYF.

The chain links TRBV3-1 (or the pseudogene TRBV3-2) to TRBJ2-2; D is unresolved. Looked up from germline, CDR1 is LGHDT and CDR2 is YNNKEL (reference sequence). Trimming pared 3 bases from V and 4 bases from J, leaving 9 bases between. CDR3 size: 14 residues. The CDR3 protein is CASSHRHSTGELFF. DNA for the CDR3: TGTGCCAGCAGCCATAGACACTCCACCGGGGAGCTGTTTTTT.